This entry concerns a single T cell receptor beta chain. Per the original methods: By means of reference gene primer amplification, nucleated cell counts were estimated. Some clones are missing from TCRdb's copy, which holds only in-frame ones; the method was immunoSEQ multiplex PCR. V and J calls and clone size are given by that table; D and trimming were obtained from the DNA. Among about 110,000 clones listed, roughly 80% were seen once. This record belongs to a study of blood T cell repertoires in COVID-19. Across the whole study: Collection of acute and convalescent COVID-19 samples took place in the United States, Italy and Spain. The analysed material was cDNA or gDNA that came from T cells, B-cell-depleted T cells, or PBMCs.

Germline V CDR1 and CDR2: ENHRY, SYGVKD. The CDR3 has 14 residues. The V and J ends lost 9 bases and 4 bases, in that order; junction bases with no gene match: 9. This sequence joins TRBV10-3 and TRBJ1-3; TRBD1 aligns across 7 bases. The receptor was derived from a woman in her fifties or sixties with acute or convalescent COVID-19. Sequenced sample: peripheral blood. In nucleotides, the CDR3 is TGTGCCATTGCCCTGACAGGGTTCGGAAACACCATATATTTT. Translation gives CAIALTGFGNTIYF.